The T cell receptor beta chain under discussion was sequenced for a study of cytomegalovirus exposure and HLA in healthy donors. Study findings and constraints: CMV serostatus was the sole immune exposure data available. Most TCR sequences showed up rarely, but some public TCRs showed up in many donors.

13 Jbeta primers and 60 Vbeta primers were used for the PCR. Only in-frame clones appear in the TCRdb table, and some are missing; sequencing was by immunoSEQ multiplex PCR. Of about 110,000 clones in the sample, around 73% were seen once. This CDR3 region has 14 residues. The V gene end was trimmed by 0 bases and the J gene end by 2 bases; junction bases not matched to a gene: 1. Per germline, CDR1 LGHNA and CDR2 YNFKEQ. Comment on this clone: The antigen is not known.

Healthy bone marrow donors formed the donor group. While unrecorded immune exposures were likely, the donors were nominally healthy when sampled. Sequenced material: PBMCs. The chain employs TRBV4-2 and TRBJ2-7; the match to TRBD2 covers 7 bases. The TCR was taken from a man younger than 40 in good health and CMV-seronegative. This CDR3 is CASSQDLAAYEQYF. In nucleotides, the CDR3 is TGTGCCAGCAGCCAAGATCTAGCGGCCTACGAGCAGTACTTC.